This T cell receptor (beta chain) was documented in a study of lymphopenia after photon versus proton radiotherapy. CDR3 size: 16 residues. CDR1 and CDR2 from the germline V gene are SNHLY and FYNNEI. V was cut by 4 bases and J by 7 bases, with 23 bases left in between. Sequencing used immunoSEQ multiplex PCR; TCRdb keeps in-frame clones, though not all of them. The table lists about 20,000 clones, approximately 86% of them singletons. General study points: Larger post-nadir TCR diversity loss correlated inversely with survival in deceased patients. Oligoclonal CD8+ Temra expansion after nadir drove photon patients' diversity drop.

Notes on this clone: The antigen remains unidentified.

This rearrangement joins TRBV2 to TRBJ2-7, with a possible D match to TRBD2 (8 bases). This sample comprised peripheral blood, obtained from a patient treated with proton-based radiotherapy. This clonotype was obtained from a man in his 70s with pancreatic cancer. The DNA of the CDR3 is TGTGCCAGCAGTGTAGATCGGGAGGGGACAGCTGTGGAGCAGTACTTC. Translating it yields CASSVDREGTAVEQYF.